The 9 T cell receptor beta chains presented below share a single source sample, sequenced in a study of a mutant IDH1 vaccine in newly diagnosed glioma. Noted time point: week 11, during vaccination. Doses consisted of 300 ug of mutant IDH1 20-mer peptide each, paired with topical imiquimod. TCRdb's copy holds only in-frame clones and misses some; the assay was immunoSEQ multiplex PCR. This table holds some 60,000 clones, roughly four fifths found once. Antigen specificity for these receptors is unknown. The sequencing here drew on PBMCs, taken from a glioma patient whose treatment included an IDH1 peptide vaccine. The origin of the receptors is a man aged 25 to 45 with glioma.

CDR3 nucleotides: TGTGCCAGCAGCCTGCGGGTCCCTAACTATGGCTACACCTTC. As protein: CASSLRVPNYGYTF. This chain joins TRBV5-6 and TRBJ1-2; D remains ambiguous. CDR3 size: 14 residues. V gave up 4 bases and J gave up 0 bases, with 10 bases separating them. The V gene's germline CDR1 is SGHDT and CDR2 YYEEEE.

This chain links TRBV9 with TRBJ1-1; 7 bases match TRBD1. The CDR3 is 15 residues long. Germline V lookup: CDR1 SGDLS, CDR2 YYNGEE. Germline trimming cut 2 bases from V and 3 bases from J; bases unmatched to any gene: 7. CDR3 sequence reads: CASSVLGQKDTEAFF. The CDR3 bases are TGTGCCAGCAGCGTCTTGGGACAGAAAGACACTGAAGCTTTCTTT.

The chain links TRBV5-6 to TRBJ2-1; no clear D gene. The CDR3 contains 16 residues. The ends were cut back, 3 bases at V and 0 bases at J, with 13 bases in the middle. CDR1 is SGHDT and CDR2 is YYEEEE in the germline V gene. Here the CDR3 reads CASSSYTIFSYNEQFF. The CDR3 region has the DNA TGTGCCAGCAGCTCTTACACAATCTTCTCCTACAATGAGCAGTTCTTC.

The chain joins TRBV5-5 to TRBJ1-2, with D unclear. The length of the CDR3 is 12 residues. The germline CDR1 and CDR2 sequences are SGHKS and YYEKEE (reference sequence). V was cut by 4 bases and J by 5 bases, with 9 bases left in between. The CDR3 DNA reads TGTGCCAGCAGCCCGCGGGATTATGGCTACACCTTC. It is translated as CASSPRDYGYTF.

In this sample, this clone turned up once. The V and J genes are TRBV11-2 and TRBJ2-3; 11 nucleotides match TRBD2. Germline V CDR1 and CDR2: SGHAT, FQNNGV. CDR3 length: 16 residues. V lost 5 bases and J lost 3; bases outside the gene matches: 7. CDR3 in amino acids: CASSRSTSGDTDTQYF. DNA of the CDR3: TGTGCCAGCAGCCGTTCGACTAGCGGGGATACAGATACGCAGTATTTT.

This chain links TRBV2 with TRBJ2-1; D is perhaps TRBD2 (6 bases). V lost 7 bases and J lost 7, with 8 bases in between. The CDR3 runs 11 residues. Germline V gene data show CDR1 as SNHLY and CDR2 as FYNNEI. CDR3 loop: CASKGRNEQFF. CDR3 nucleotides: TGTGCCAGCAAAGGGAGGAATGAGCAGTTCTTC.

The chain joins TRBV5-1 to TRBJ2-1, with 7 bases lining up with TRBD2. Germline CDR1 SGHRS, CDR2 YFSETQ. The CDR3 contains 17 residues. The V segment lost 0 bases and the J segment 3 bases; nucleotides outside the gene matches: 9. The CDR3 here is CASSLVSSLADYNEQFF. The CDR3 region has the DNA TGCGCCAGCAGCTTGGTATCGTCGCTAGCGGACTACAATGAGCAGTTCTTC. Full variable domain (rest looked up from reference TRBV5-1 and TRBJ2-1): KAGVTQTPRYLIKTRGQQVTLSCSPISGHRSVSWYQQTPGQGLQFLFEYFSETQRNKGNFPGRFSGRQFSNSRSEMNVSTLELGDSALYLCASSLVSSLADYNEQFFGPGTRLTVL.

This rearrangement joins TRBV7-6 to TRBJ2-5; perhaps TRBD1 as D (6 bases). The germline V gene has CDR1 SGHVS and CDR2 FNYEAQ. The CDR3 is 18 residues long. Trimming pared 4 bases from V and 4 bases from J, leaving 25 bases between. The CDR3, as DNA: TGTGCCAGCAGCTACACAATAACCGGGACATCGGGTGGAGAGACCCAGTACTTC. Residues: CASSYTITGTSGGETQYF.

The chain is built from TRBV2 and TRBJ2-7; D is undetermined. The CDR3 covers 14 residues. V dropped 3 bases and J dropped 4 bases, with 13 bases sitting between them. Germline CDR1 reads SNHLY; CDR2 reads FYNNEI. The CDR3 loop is CASSESDLLYEQYF. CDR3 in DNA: TGTGCCAGCAGTGAGTCGGATCTTCTTTACGAGCAGTACTTC.